Listed below are T cell receptor beta chains from one sample, sequenced in a study of early stage breast cancer tumors. Data came from immunoSEQ multiplex PCR; TCRdb stores just in-frame clones and leaves some out. The sample shows more than 65,000 clones, around 80% of them seen only once. Sequenced: blood. All receptors come from a person aged 40-50 years with breast cancer. The CDR3 runs from the conserved cysteine through the conserved F or W. The D gene is left open where the match is weak. Size is stated for part of the rows, as once, few or many counts, or as a class when the clone is expanded.

.	TRBV10-3	.	TRBJ2-5	CAISESIKTQYF	TGTGCCATCAGTGAGTCTATAAAGACCCAGTACTTC
.	TRBV7-2	.	TRBJ2-7	CASSVPGLSWEQYF	TGTGCCAGCAGCGTCCCTGGGCTATCGTGGGAGCAGTACTTC
TRBD1	TRBV9	.	TRBJ2-1	CASSGTGARPTSYNEQFF	TGTGCCAGCAGCGGAACAGGGGCGCGCCCCACCTCCTACAATGAGCAGTTCTTC
.	TRBV28	.	TRBJ1-2	CASSLRGSGYTF	TGTGCCAGCAGTTTACGGGGAAGTGGCTACACCTTC
.	TRBV28	once	TRBJ1-2	CASSSGIKNGYTF	TGTGCCAGCAGCTCCGGGATAAAGAATGGCTACACCTTC
.	TRBV6-5	.	TRBJ1-1	CASRQLRVTEAFF	TGTGCCAGCAGGCAACTGAGGGTCACTGAAGCTTTCTTT
.	TRBV12-5	.	TRBJ1-5	CASGPLGGNQPQHF	TGTGCTAGTGGCCCGTTAGGAGGCAATCAGCCCCAGCATTTT
.	TRBV5-4	.	TRBJ2-5	CASSFTGTAKETQYF	TGTGCCAGCAGCTTTACCGGGACGGCTAAAGAGACCCAGTACTTC
.	TRBV27	.	TRBJ1-1	CASSSGAEAFF	TGTGCCAGCAGTTCCGGGGCTGAAGCTTTCTTT
TRBD2	TRBV7-9	.	TRBJ2-3	CASSSTGRELRDTQYF	TGTGCCAGCAGCTCCACGGGGCGGGAGCTTAGGGATACGCAGTATTTT
TRBD2	TRBV7-9	.	TRBJ2-1	CASSLEGVAGSYNEQFF	TGTGCCAGCAGCTTAGAGGGGGTAGCGGGATCCTACAATGAGCAGTTCTTC
TRBD2	TRBV18	.	TRBJ2-7	CASSPGAGAYVEQYF	TGTGCCAGCTCACCAGGGGCGGGAGCGTATGTCGAGCAGTACTTC
TRBD1	TRBV9	.	TRBJ2-3	CASSSRTGGAWDAQYF	TGTGCCAGCAGCTCTCGGACAGGGGGCGCGTGGGATGCGCAGTATTTT
.	TRBV15	few	TRBJ1-5	CATSRDIAGHQPQHF	TGTGCCACCAGCAGAGATATAGCAGGGCATCAGCCCCAGCATTTT
.	TRBV7-9	.	TRBJ2-7	CASSLDTSYEQYF	TGTGCCAGCAGCCTTGACACTTCCTACGAGCAGTACTTC
.	TRBV30	.	TRBJ2-5	CAWSVAVETQYF	TGTGCCTGGAGTGTAGCGGTGGAGACCCAGTACTTC
TRBD2	TRBV27	.	TRBJ2-7	CASSGGRNDEQYF	TGTGCCAGCAGCGGCGGGAGGAATGACGAGCAGTACTTC
.	TRBV6-4	.	TRBJ2-1	CARPDNEQFF	TGTGCCAGGCCGGACAATGAGCAGTTCTTC
.	TRBV2	once	TRBJ2-7	CASSEARGTLIYEQYF	TGTGCCAGCAGTGAAGCAAGAGGGACACTTATCTACGAGCAGTACTTC
.	TRBV5-6	.	TRBJ1-4	CASSEQGLATNEKLFF	TGTGCCAGCAGCGAACAGGGTTTAGCAACTAATGAAAAACTGTTTTTT
.	TRBV7-3	.	TRBJ2-3	CASSSRGGTQYF	TGTGCCAGCAGCAGCAGGGGGGGTACGCAGTATTTT
.	TRBV10-3	.	TRBJ2-5	CASSQGTVYQETQYF	TGTGCCTCATCTCAGGGCACGGTGTACCAAGAGACCCAGTACTTC
.	TRBV7-9	.	TRBJ2-1	CASSLEDRSYNEQFF	TGTGCCAGCAGCTTAGAGGACAGATCCTACAATGAGCAGTTCTTC
.	TRBV12-2	.	TRBJ1-5	CASRLRKLAGDGDSQPQHF	TGTGCAAGTCGCTTACGAAAGTTGGCAGGGGATGGAGATAGTCAGCCCCAGCATTTT
TRBD1	TRBV6-6	.	TRBJ1-5	CASSWTGDLQPQHF	TGTGCCAGCAGTTGGACAGGGGATTTGCAGCCCCAGCATTTT
TRBD2	TRBV7-8	.	TRBJ2-2	CASLAGGITGELFF	TGTGCCAGCCTAGCGGGAGGAATCACCGGGGAGCTGTTTTTT
.	TRBV19	few	TRBJ1-5	CASSSKSAPQHF	TGTGCCAGTAGTAGTAAGAGTGCACCCCAGCATTTT
TRBD1	TRBV5-1	.	TRBJ1-1	CASSLVQGTTEAFF	TGCGCCAGCAGCTTGGTACAGGGGACCACTGAAGCTTTCTTT
TRBD1	TRBV11-2	.	TRBJ2-4	CASSFTGGGSIQYF	TGTGCCAGCAGCTTTACAGGGGGCGGCAGCATTCAGTACTTC
.	TRBV6-5	.	TRBJ2-3	CASSRVGGSADTQYF	TGTGCCAGCAGTAGGGTCGGGGGTTCCGCAGATACGCAGTATTTT
.	TRBV5-4	.	TRBJ2-3	CASGPGLLTDTQYF	TGTGCCAGCGGACCGGGACTCCTCACAGATACGCAGTATTTT
.	TRBV21-1	.	TRBJ1-3	CASSKGPGCGNTIYF	TGTGCCAGCAGCAAAGGGCCGGGTTGTGGAAACACCATATATTTT
TRBD1	TRBV28	.	TRBJ2-7	CASNPRTGIGYEQYF	TGTGCCAGCAACCCACGGACAGGGATAGGTTACGAGCAGTACTTC
TRBD2	TRBV6-1	once	TRBJ2-1	CAGRTSAYNEQFF	TGTGCCGGAAGGACTAGCGCATACAATGAGCAGTTCTTC
TRBD1	TRBV5-1	.	TRBJ1-1	CASRGTGNTEAFF	TGCGCCAGCAGGGGGACAGGGAACACTGAAGCTTTCTTT
.	TRBV7-9	.	TRBJ1-1	CASSLIQAMNTEAFF	TGTGCCAGCAGCTTAATACAGGCCATGAACACTGAAGCTTTCTTT
.	TRBV15	.	TRBJ2-5	CATSRSGSLGRQETQYF	TGTGCCACCAGCAGGTCCGGGTCCCTCGGTCGCCAAGAGACCCAGTACTTC
.	TRBV7-9	.	TRBJ1-1	CASSLFAEAFF	TGTGCCAGCAGCTTATTCGCTGAAGCTTTCTTT
.	TRBV9	.	TRBJ2-1	CASSIQGNPVYNEQFF	TGTGCCAGCAGCATTCAGGGAAACCCCGTTTACAATGAGCAGTTCTTC
TRBD2	TRBV28	.	TRBJ2-1	CASSLPREITEQFF	TGTGCCAGCAGTCTGCCGCGGGAGATCACGGAGCAGTTCTTC
TRBD1	TRBV19	.	TRBJ2-1	CASSMAPVQGYSYNEQFF	TGTGCCAGTAGTATGGCCCCCGTACAGGGGTACTCCTACAATGAGCAGTTCTTC
.	TRBV15	.	TRBJ2-7	CATSRKGLYSYEQYF	TGTGCCACCAGCAGAAAGGGGCTTTACTCCTACGAGCAGTACTTC
.	TRBV7-9	.	TRBJ2-7	CASSPSGFEQYF	TGTGCCAGCAGCCCGAGCGGTTTCGAGCAGTACTTC
.	TRBV28	.	TRBJ2-2	CASRSSVANTGELFF	TGTGCCAGCCGTTCTAGCGTGGCGAACACCGGGGAGCTGTTTTTT
.	TRBV29-1	.	TRBJ2-5	CSMWGGGLYQETQYF	TGCAGTATGTGGGGTGGCGGATTGTACCAAGAGACCCAGTACTTC
.	TRBV7-3	few	TRBJ2-3	CASSPQGDTQYF	TGTGCCAGCAGCCCCCAGGGAGATACGCAGTATTTT
TRBD2	TRBV28	.	TRBJ2-7	CASSQGLAQAYEQYF	TGTGCCAGCAGCCAGGGACTAGCCCAGGCCTACGAGCAGTACTTC
.	TRBV27	few	TRBJ2-1	CASSMNYNEQFF	TGTGCCAGCAGTATGAACTACAATGAGCAGTTCTTC